The 18 T cell receptor beta chains below come from one sample, sequenced in a study of OX40 agonist ivuxolimab in advanced cancers. Profiling relied on immunoSEQ multiplex PCR, and the TCRdb table lists in-frame clones only, not all of them. Of 50,000 to 65,000 clones in the sample, approximately 90% were seen once. The material was CD4+ or CD8+ T cells sorted from blood, obtained in a trial of the OX40 agonist ivuxolimab. These TCRs come from an adult with an advanced solid tumor such as melanoma, head and neck, liver or kidney cancer.

Concerning this clone: A junction boundary mismatches the germline segment, possibly from a read error. V and J are TRBV2 and TRBJ1-2; 7 bases are a match to TRBD1. CDR1 and CDR2 (germline): SNHLY, FYNNEI. The CDR3 spans 12 residues. The CDR3 loop reads CASSGMGQKITF. The CDR3 DNA reads as TGTGCCAGCAGTGGAATGGGACAGAAAATTACTTTC.

The rearrangement uses TRBV11-2 and TRBJ2-3; D gene unclear. V gave up 5 bases and J gave up 7 bases, with 13 bases separating them. CDR1 and CDR2 (germline): SGHAT, FQNNGV. The CDR3 runs 13 residues. CDR3 amino acids: CASSPPLEYTQYF. CDR3 DNA: TGTGCCAGCAGCCCCCCACTGGAGTATACGCAGTATTTT.

The chain links TRBV5-1 to TRBJ1-4, with 7 bases that match TRBD1. V gave up 7 bases and J gave up 8 bases; unmatched junction bases: 2. CDR1 is SGHRS, CDR2 YFSETQ, per germline. CDR3 size: 11 residues. The CDR3 DNA is TGCGCCAGCCGGGACAGCGAAAAACTGTTTTTT. This sequence encodes CASRDSEKLFF.

The chain combines TRBV11-2 with TRBJ2-7; 8 bases align to TRBD1. The ends lost 1 base at V and 3 bases at J; junction bases unmatched: 8. The CDR3 runs 16 residues. Germline-derived CDR1 and CDR2 are SGHAT and FQNNGV. CDR3 in amino acids: CASSLVGRGLYYEQYF. The CDR3 DNA sequence: TGTGCCAGCAGCTTAGTAGGCAGGGGGCTGTACTACGAGCAGTACTTC.

This rearrangement joins TRBV9 to TRBJ1-5; a possible D gene is TRBD1 (5 bases). CDR1 and CDR2 from the germline V gene are SGDLS and YYNGEE. V lost 3 bases to trimming and J lost 6 bases, with 13 bases between them. The CDR3 has 14 residues. In DNA form, the CDR3 reads TGTGCCAGCAGCGCCGGGGTTGGGGGTCAGCCCCAGCATTTT. Protein: CASSAGVGGQPQHF.

This rearrangement joins TRBV27 to TRBJ1-2; 7 bases are shared with TRBD1. V lost 4 bases and J lost 5; bases outside the gene matches: 10. Looked up from germline, CDR1 is MNHEY and CDR2 is SMNVEV (reference sequence). The CDR3 contains 15 residues. The CDR3 is CASSSTGTFRYGYTF. The DNA of the CDR3 is TGTGCCAGCAGTTCGACAGGGACGTTTAGGTATGGCTACACCTTC.

The chain uses TRBV7-3 and TRBJ2-2; 7 bases fit TRBD1. The CDR3 has 13 residues. Trimming cost V 6 bases and J 5 bases; bases outside gene matches: 3. Per germline, CDR1 SGHTA and CDR2 FQGTGA. For the CDR3, the DNA is TGTGCCAGCAGAGAGACAGGGACCGGGGAGCTGTTTTTT. It translates to CASRETGTGELFF.

The chain recombines TRBV7-9 with TRBJ1-6; maybe TRBD1 (6 bases). Germline lookup yields CDR1 SEHNR and CDR2 FQNEAQ (reference sequence). The V end lost 5 bases, the J end lost 7 bases, and 18 bases lay between the germline ends. This CDR3 is 16 amino acids long. CDR3 nucleotides: TGTGCCAGCAGCGCGGACAGATCAAGGGGGAATTCACCCCTCCACTTT. Protein product: CASSADRSRGNSPLHF.

This chain joins TRBV5-1 and TRBJ1-1; D is perhaps TRBD1 (5 bases). Germline V gene lookup returns CDR1 SGHRS and CDR2 YFSETQ. Trimming stripped 2 bases from V and 0 bases from J, with 8 bases between. CDR3 length: 14 amino acids. The CDR3, as DNA: TGCGCCAGCAGCTTATCAGGGTTGAACACTGAAGCTTTCTTT. Translating gives CASSLSGLNTEAFF. Drawing the rest from reference TRBV5-1 and TRBJ1-1, the complete variable domain is KAGVTQTPRYLIKTRGQQVTLSCSPISGHRSVSWYQQTPGQGLQFLFEYFSETQRNKGNFPGRFSGRQFSNSRSEMNVSTLELGDSALYLCASSLSGLNTEAFFGQGTRLTVV.

The sample holds a few counts of this clone. The rearrangement links TRBV19 to TRBJ1-1; D perhaps matches TRBD1 (5 bases). V was trimmed by 5 bases and J by 1 base, leaving 8 bases between them. Germline CDR1 LNHDA, CDR2 SQIVND (reference sequence). The CDR3 consists of 13 residues. CDR3 sequence: CASSFGQNTEAFF. CDR3 sequence (DNA): TGTGCCAGTAGTTTCGGACAGAACACTGAAGCTTTCTTT.

The rearrangement uses TRBV6-5 and TRBJ1-1; possible D gene TRBD1, 5 bases. V lost 7 bases and J 6 bases, leaving 15 bases between the germline ends. The length of the CDR3 is 13 residues. Germline V gives CDR1 MNHEY, CDR2 SVGAGI. The DNA for the CDR3 is TGTGCCAGCACTGGGGCCACTGGGTCTGAAGCTTTCTTT. This gives the protein CASTGATGSEAFF.

The J gene is TRBJ2-3, the V gene TRBV6-6, with TRBD2 matching 9 bases. This CDR3 is built from 15 residues. Germline loops: CDR1 MNHNY, CDR2 SVGAGI (reference sequence). V trimming: 2 bases; J trimming: 6 bases; junction bases outside the gene matches: 6. As DNA, the CDR3 is TGTGCCAGCAGTTACGGTCTAGCGGGGACGGATACGCAGTATTTT. This gives the protein CASSYGLAGTDTQYF.

The chain carries TRBV5-3 and TRBJ2-7; D remains unclear. TRBV5-3 counts as an open reading frame of uncertain function. Trimming stripped 1 base from V and 0 bases from J, with 5 bases between. The CDR3 has 13 residues. DNA of the CDR3: TGTGCCAGAAGCTTGTTGAGCTCCTACGAGCAGTACTTC. It translates to CARSLLSSYEQYF.

The chain has TRBV20-1 and TRBJ1-1; no reliable D call. This CDR3 comprises 11 residues. With 0 bases removed from V and 8 bases from J, the gap between germline ends came to 7 bases. In germline, CDR1 is DFQATT, CDR2 SNEGSKA (reference sequence). The CDR3, as DNA: TGCAGTGCTAGAGACCGGAACGAAGCTTTCTTT. It codes for CSARDRNEAFF.

The rearrangement uses TRBV5-1 and TRBJ2-7; 11 bases align to TRBD1. Germline CDR1 reads SGHRS; CDR2 reads YFSETQ. Trimming removed 2 bases from V and 4 bases from J; junction bases left unmatched: 11. CDR3 length: 17 amino acids. The CDR3 sequence: CASSFGFRDRGVYEQYF. The CDR3 bases are TGCGCCAGCAGCTTCGGGTTTCGGGACAGGGGGGTTTACGAGCAGTACTTC.

This rearrangement joins TRBV29-1 to TRBJ2-3, with 8 bases fitting TRBD1. Germline assignment: CDR1 SQVTM and CDR2 ANQGSEA. CDR3 size: 14 residues. The V gene end was trimmed by 4 bases and the J gene end by 2 bases; junction bases not matched to a gene: 5. The CDR3 DNA follows: TGCAGCGTTGTTAAACAGGGGGACACAGATACGCAGTATTTT. Amino acid sequence: CSVVKQGDTDTQYF.

This sequence joins TRBV29-1 and TRBJ1-3; 7 bases agree with TRBD1. V shed 4 bases, J shed 0 bases, and the junction held 12 bases outside the gene matches. The CDR3 sequence is 17 residues long. Germline loops: CDR1 SQVTM, CDR2 ANQGSEA. CDR3 bases: TGCAGCGTTGTGGGGGTTCGGACAGGAAGCTCTGGAAACACCATATATTTT. This encodes CSVVGVRTGSSGNTIYF.

V usage is TRBV27 and J usage is TRBJ2-1; TRBD1 might be the D (5 bases). In germline, CDR1 is MNHEY, CDR2 SMNVEV (reference sequence). The CDR3 runs to 14 residues. Trimming pared 5 bases from V and 4 bases from J, leaving 12 bases between. The chain's CDR3 is CASSPIRQYNEQFF. In DNA, the CDR3 is TGTGCCAGCAGTCCTATTCGACAGTACAATGAGCAGTTCTTC.